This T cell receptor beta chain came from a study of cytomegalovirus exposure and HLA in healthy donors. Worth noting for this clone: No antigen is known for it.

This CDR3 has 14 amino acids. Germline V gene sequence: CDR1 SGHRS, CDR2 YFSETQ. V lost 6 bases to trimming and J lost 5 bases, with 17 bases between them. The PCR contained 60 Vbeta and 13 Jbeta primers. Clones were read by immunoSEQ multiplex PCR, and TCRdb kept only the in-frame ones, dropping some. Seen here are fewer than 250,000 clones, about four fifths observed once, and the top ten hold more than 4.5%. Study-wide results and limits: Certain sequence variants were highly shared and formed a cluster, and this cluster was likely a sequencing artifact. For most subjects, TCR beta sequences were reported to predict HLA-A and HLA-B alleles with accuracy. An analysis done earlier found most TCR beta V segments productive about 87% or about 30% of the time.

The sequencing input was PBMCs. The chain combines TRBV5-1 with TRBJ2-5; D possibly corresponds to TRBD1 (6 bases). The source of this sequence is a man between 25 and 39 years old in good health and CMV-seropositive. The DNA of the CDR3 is TGCGCCAGCACGCTCAGGGGCGAAGGGGAGACCCAGTACTTC. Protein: CASTLRGEGETQYF.